This T cell receptor (beta chain) derives from a study of OX40 agonist ivuxolimab in advanced cancers. Study in general: The patients got ivuxolimab, which is an agonistic anti-OX40 (CD134) antibody. Ivuxolimab was delivered to patients intravenously every 2 weeks at doses spanning 0.01 to 10 mg/kg. Study-level findings and limits: More expanded clones were seen, on average, in CD8+ T cells than in CD4+.

Autoimmune disease history or systemic immunosuppression disqualified patients. As for this clone: Antigen: not known.

Germline CDR1 and CDR2: MNHEY and SMNVEV (reference sequence). This CDR3 is built from 14 residues. V was cut by 3 bases and J by 5 bases, with 13 bases left in between. Generated by immunoSEQ multiplex PCR, the TCRdb table keeps only in-frame clones and is missing some. In the table there are fewer than 85,000 clones, about 88% of which are singletons. This TCR was sampled from an adult with an advanced solid tumor such as melanoma, head and neck, liver or kidney cancer. Sequencing was performed on CD4+ or CD8+ T cells sorted from blood, taken in a trial of the OX40 agonist ivuxolimab. This chain uses TRBV27 with TRBJ2-5, with a tentative D call TRBD1 (6 bases). The CDR3 here is CASSFSDRLETQYF. CDR3 coding DNA: TGTGCCAGCAGTTTTTCAGACAGGTTGGAGACCCAGTACTTC.